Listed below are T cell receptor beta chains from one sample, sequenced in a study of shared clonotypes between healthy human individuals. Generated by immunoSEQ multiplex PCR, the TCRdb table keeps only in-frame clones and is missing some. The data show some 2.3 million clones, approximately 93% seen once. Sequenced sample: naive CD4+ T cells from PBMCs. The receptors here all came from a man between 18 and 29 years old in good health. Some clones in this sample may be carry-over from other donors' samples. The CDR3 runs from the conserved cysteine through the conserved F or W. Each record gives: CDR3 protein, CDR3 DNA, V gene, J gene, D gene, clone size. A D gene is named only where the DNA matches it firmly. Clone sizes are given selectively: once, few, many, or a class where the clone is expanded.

cdr3_aa: CASRGEGAYEQYF
cdr3_nt: TGTGCCAGCAGGGGCGAAGGGGCTTACGAGCAGTACTTC
v_call: TRBV6-5
j_call: TRBJ2-7
d_call: NA
clone_size: NA

cdr3_aa: CASSRVDGQETQYF
cdr3_nt: TGTGCCAGCAGCCGTGTTGACGGTCAAGAGACCCAGTACTTC
v_call: TRBV7-2
j_call: TRBJ2-5
d_call: NA
clone_size: NA

cdr3_aa: CASSPIPGLAWNEQFF
cdr3_nt: TGTGCCAGCTCTCCAATACCGGGACTAGCTTGGAATGAGCAGTTCTTC
v_call: TRBV18
j_call: TRBJ2-1
d_call: TRBD2
clone_size: once

cdr3_aa: CASSWGQGASDEKLFF
cdr3_nt: TGCGCCAGCAGCTGGGGACAGGGGGCAAGCGATGAAAAACTGTTTTTT
v_call: TRBV5-1
j_call: TRBJ1-4
d_call: TRBD1
clone_size: NA

cdr3_aa: CASRGRGITEAFF
cdr3_nt: TGTGCCAGTAGAGGCAGGGGGATTACTGAAGCTTTCTTT
v_call: TRBV19
j_call: TRBJ1-1
d_call: TRBD1
clone_size: NA

cdr3_aa: CASSQTGGSYEQYF
cdr3_nt: TGTGCCAGCAGTCAGACAGGGGGTTCCTACGAGCAGTACTTC
v_call: TRBV2
j_call: TRBJ2-7
d_call: TRBD1
clone_size: NA

cdr3_aa: CASSSDRGPRFSTDTQYF
cdr3_nt: TGTGCCAGCAGTTCGGACAGGGGGCCCCGATTTAGCACAGATACGCAGTATTTT
v_call: TRBV11-2
j_call: TRBJ2-3
d_call: TRBD1
clone_size: once

cdr3_aa: CASSLLGEGYTF
cdr3_nt: TGTGCCAGCAGTTTATTAGGAGAGGGCTACACCTTC
v_call: TRBV28
j_call: TRBJ1-2
d_call: NA
clone_size: NA

cdr3_aa: CASSYGDTQYF
cdr3_nt: TGTGCCAGCAGCTACGGTGATACGCAGTATTTT
v_call: TRBV7-3
j_call: TRBJ2-3
d_call: NA
clone_size: NA

cdr3_aa: CAWSVWTGDEKLFF
cdr3_nt: TGTGCCTGGAGTGTGTGGACAGGAGATGAAAAACTGTTTTTT
v_call: TRBV30
j_call: TRBJ1-4
d_call: TRBD1
clone_size: NA

cdr3_aa: CASSPQWNGYTF
cdr3_nt: TGTGCCAGCTCACCACAATGGAATGGCTACACCTTC
v_call: TRBV18
j_call: TRBJ1-2
d_call: NA
clone_size: NA

cdr3_aa: CASSLTHSSYEQYF
cdr3_nt: TGTGCCAGCAGCTTAACCCACAGCTCCTACGAGCAGTACTTC
v_call: TRBV11-2
j_call: TRBJ2-7
d_call: NA
clone_size: once

cdr3_aa: CASSPSGTGGTKNIQYF
cdr3_nt: TGTGCCAGCAGTCCGTCCGGGACAGGGGGAACCAAAAACATTCAGTACTTC
v_call: TRBV28
j_call: TRBJ2-4
d_call: TRBD1
clone_size: NA

cdr3_aa: CAWKPGTALNTEAFF
cdr3_nt: TGTGCCTGGAAGCCCGGGACAGCGCTGAACACTGAAGCTTTCTTT
v_call: TRBV30
j_call: TRBJ1-1
d_call: TRBD1
clone_size: NA

cdr3_aa: CACLFSPGRSYEQYF
cdr3_nt: TGTGCCTGCCTTTTCTCTCCGGGCCGCTCCTACGAGCAGTACTTC
v_call: TRBV7-2
j_call: TRBJ2-7
d_call: NA
clone_size: NA

cdr3_aa: CASSLNIRDRSYEQYF
cdr3_nt: TGTGCCAGCAGTTTAAATATCCGGGACAGGTCCTACGAGCAGTACTTC
v_call: TRBV28
j_call: TRBJ2-7
d_call: TRBD1
clone_size: once

cdr3_aa: CASSRGETGAYQPQHF
cdr3_nt: TGTGCCAGCAGCCGCGGGGAGACAGGGGCATATCAGCCCCAGCATTTT
v_call: TRBV11-2
j_call: TRBJ1-5
d_call: TRBD1
clone_size: NA

cdr3_aa: CARSLGDKVEQYF
cdr3_nt: TGTGCCAGAAGCTTGGGGGACAAGGTCGAGCAGTACTTC
v_call: TRBV5-3
j_call: TRBJ2-7
d_call: NA
clone_size: once

cdr3_aa: CASSPGAPNTIYF
cdr3_nt: TGTGCCAGCAGCCCCGGGGCCCCAAACACCATATATTTT
v_call: TRBV28
j_call: TRBJ1-3
d_call: NA
clone_size: NA

cdr3_aa: CASSFPGATSRYEQYF
cdr3_nt: TGTGCCAGTAGTTTTCCCGGGGCCACTTCGAGGTACGAGCAGTACTTC
v_call: TRBV19
j_call: TRBJ2-7
d_call: NA
clone_size: NA

cdr3_aa: CASRDSGTGNQPQHF
cdr3_nt: TGTGCCAGCAGAGACTCCGGGACAGGTAATCAGCCCCAGCATTTT
v_call: TRBV2
j_call: TRBJ1-5
d_call: TRBD1
clone_size: NA

cdr3_aa: CASSPETAGLYGYTF
cdr3_nt: TGTGCCAGCAGTCCGGAGACCGCGGGTCTCTATGGCTACACCTTC
v_call: TRBV28
j_call: TRBJ1-2
d_call: NA
clone_size: NA

cdr3_aa: CASSIDTSGRYEQFF
cdr3_nt: TGTGCCAGTAGTATAGATACTAGCGGGAGATATGAGCAGTTCTTC
v_call: TRBV19
j_call: TRBJ2-1
d_call: TRBD2
clone_size: NA

cdr3_aa: CASTPPDHFYGYTF
cdr3_nt: TGTGCCAGTACCCCTCCCGACCACTTTTATGGCTACACCTTC
v_call: TRBV19
j_call: TRBJ1-2
d_call: NA
clone_size: NA

cdr3_aa: CASEQEPQSTDTQYF
cdr3_nt: TGCGCCAGCGAGCAAGAGCCCCAGAGCACAGATACGCAGTATTTT
v_call: TRBV5-1
j_call: TRBJ2-3
d_call: NA
clone_size: NA

cdr3_aa: CASSKALGSSGTGAYEQYF
cdr3_nt: TGTGCCAGCAGCAAAGCGCTTGGCTCTAGCGGGACCGGGGCCTACGAGCAGTACTTC
v_call: TRBV21-1
j_call: TRBJ2-7
d_call: NA
clone_size: NA